The entry that follows covers one T cell receptor beta chain sequence. Its antigen is currently not known. There are no base qualities to consult, and no much larger clone falls within one base. The data were obtained in a study of Ad26.COV2.S vaccination and SARS-CoV-2 variants (dated by TCRdb to the early 2020s). Study-wide context: Donors in the vaccine arm were drawn from COV1001, a phase I-IIa trial of Ad26.COV2.S in healthy adults that was multicentre, randomized, double-blind and placebo-controlled. Ad26.COV2.S was administered intramuscularly at a dose of 5x10^10 or 1x10^11 viral particles, either as one shot or as two shots given 56 days apart. The specificity and breadth of SARS-CoV-2-reactive T cell receptors after Ad26.COV2.S vaccination were assessed by TCRbeta repertoire sequencing. Investigators remained blinded to trial group allocation during experiments and outcome assessment. The TCR-sequenced set comprised approximately 30 samples: roughly 19 Ad26.COV2.S vaccine recipients, 5 placebo recipients and 8 SARS-CoV-2 convalescent individuals. Participants in the trial were split at random into five groups of five each, receiving low-dose or high-dose Ad26.COV2.S once or twice, or else placebo on both occasions. The paper's findings and limits, for the study overall: It was noted by the authors that total T cell responses may have been underestimated by the TCR breadth and depth analyses. Vaccine and placebo recipients had comparable non-spike TCR breadth, which fits with the vaccine containing only spike. The study lacked the statistical power to compare responses across vaccine doses or regimens. Substantial breadth of spike-specific CD8+ and CD4+ T cell responses was reported after vaccination. Compared with placebo recipients, Ad26.COV2.S recipients showed higher spike-specific TCR breadth (P = 0.0014).

The treatment or condition tag for this specimen amounts to: around 19 received Ad26.COV2.S at low or high dose, single or two shots; a few received placebo; per-sample allocation not given. For vaccine and placebo recipients, the sequenced repertoires came from samples collected on day 63 after the first injection. Between 29 July and 7 August 2020, Cohort 1b enrolled fewer than 30 adults aged 18-55 years at one site in Boston, USA. Ad26.COV2.S was a replication-incompetent adenovirus type 26 vector that expressed a prefusion-stabilized SARS-CoV-2 spike protein derived from the original Wuhan strain. TCRbeta CDR3 regions were sequenced with the immunoSEQ Assay. After extraction, genomic DNA underwent amplification by bias-controlled multiplex PCR, followed by high-throughput sequencing. On the study's bioinformatics: To quantify the absolute abundance of each unique TCRbeta CDR3 region, sequences were collapsed and filtered. T cell fraction was estimated by normalizing TCRbeta template counts to usable DNA, which was measured by amplifying reference genes present in all nucleated cells. Repertoire TCRs were annotated as SARS-CoV-2-specific by exact matching of V gene, CDR3 amino acid sequence and J gene to a known reactive TCR set. The reference SARS-CoV-2 TCR set was obtained from MIRA and was filtered for enrichment in COVID-19-positive ImmuneCODE repertoires, whereby public or cross-reactive TCRs were removed. Using the MIRA antigens, annotated TCRs were further analysed by specific ORF or by position within an ORF. Breadth was defined as annotated unique rearrangements over total unique productive rearrangements; depth was the summed frequency of those rearrangements. Two-sided Wilcoxon rank-sum tests were applied when comparing TCR breadth between groups. TCRdb obtained this table from immuneACCESS and retained in-frame rearrangements with V and J assigned. These tables miss some clones; where compared with another copy, unresolved V genes account for less than half of the shortfall, and the remainder is unexplained. V, J and clone size are those of that table, while D and trimming were read from the DNA. Within this sample are around 450,000 clones, with roughly 89% of them counted one time only. The ten largest clones capture about 2.7% of the sample.

Specimen: peripheral blood, collected in a trial of Ad26.COV2.S vaccine versus placebo. The source is a person aged 18-65 years who received the Ad26.COV2.S COVID-19 vaccine or a placebo.

The sequence in DNA is TGTGCCAGCAGCCACAGCGGGGAGGCCCGAGAGACCCAGTACTTC. The resulting protein is CASSHSGEARETQYF. The chain couples TRBV4-2 to TRBJ2-5; 7 nucleotides in the junction match TRBD2. Including cysteine and phenylalanine, the CDR3 has 15 amino acids. The entry retains the CDR3 DNA only, 45 bases that are in frame from base 1. Taken from the germline V gene, the CDR1 and CDR2 loops are LGHNA and YNFKEQ. The junction shows trimming of 3 bases on V and 4 bases on J, and the gene matches do not reach 8 bases of it.